This T cell receptor (beta chain) is from a study of OX40 agonist ivuxolimab in advanced cancers. TCRdb's table, derived via immunoSEQ multiplex PCR, lists solely in-frame clones and lacks some. Of fewer than 85,000 clones in the sample, under 95% were seen once. Deletions cut 5 bases from V and 0 bases from J, with 14 bases between. CDR1 is MDHEN and CDR2 is SYDVKM in the germline V gene. The CDR3 extends over 16 amino acids. V and J are TRBV28 and TRBJ1-3; no clear D. Sequenced material: CD4+ or CD8+ T cells sorted from blood, taken in a trial of the OX40 agonist ivuxolimab. The clonotype originates from an adult with an advanced solid tumor such as melanoma, head and neck, liver or kidney cancer. For the CDR3, the DNA is TGTGCCAGCAGTCCACCAGGACTGACCTCTGGAAACACCATATATTTT. Protein sequence: CASSPPGLTSGNTIYF.